This T cell receptor (beta chain) was recovered during a study of cytomegalovirus exposure and HLA in healthy donors. In germline, CDR1 is MGHRA, CDR2 YSYEKL. V was clipped by 3 bases and J by 1 base, with 18 bases between them. CDR3 length: 17 amino acids. 60 Vbeta and 13 Jbeta primers were used in PCR. Clones were sequenced by immunoSEQ multiplex PCR, and TCRdb holds only the in-frame ones, with some missing. Recorded for this sample: 150,000 to 200,000 clones. Turning to this clone: Its antigen remains unidentified.

Study findings and constraints: In a later analysis, across HLA loci, associated TCR counts were highest for DRB1, lowest for HLA-C. Most likely, a cluster of highly shared sequence variants arose as a sequencing artifact. Most TCR sequences were seen very rarely across donors, but some public TCRs occurred in many.

This TCR was recovered from an older woman in good health and CMV-seronegative. This chain links TRBV4-1 with TRBJ1-1, with D possibly being TRBD1 (6 bases). Sequencing was performed on PBMCs. The CDR3 spells CASSHMTRGAENTEAFF. DNA of the CDR3: TGCGCCAGCAGCCACATGACCCGGGGGGCGGAGAACACTGAAGCTTTCTTT.